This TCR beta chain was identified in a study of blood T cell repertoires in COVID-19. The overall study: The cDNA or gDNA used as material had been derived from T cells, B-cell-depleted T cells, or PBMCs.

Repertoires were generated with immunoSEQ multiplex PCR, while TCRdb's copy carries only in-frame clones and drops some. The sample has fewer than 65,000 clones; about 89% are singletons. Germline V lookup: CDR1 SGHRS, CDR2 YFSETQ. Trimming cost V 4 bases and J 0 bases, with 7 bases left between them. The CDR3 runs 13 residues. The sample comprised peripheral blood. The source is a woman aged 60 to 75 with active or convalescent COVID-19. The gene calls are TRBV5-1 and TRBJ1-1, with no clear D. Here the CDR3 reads CASSVQMNTEAFF. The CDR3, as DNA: TGCGCCAGCAGCGTACAGATGAACACTGAAGCTTTCTTT.